The clone carrying this T cell receptor beta chain was counted once. Its target is not known. TCRdb's copy holds only in-frame clones and misses some; the assay was immunoSEQ multiplex PCR. The data contain fewer than 650,000 clones, around 78% of them singletons. The data are from a study of shared clonotypes between healthy human individuals. Study findings and constraints: Only a few donors were included, so the genetic and exposure-history diversity represented was limited.

CDR1 and CDR2 (germline): MDHEN, SYDVKM. The CDR3 consists of 12 residues. The V end was cut by 6 bases, the J end by 2 bases, with 7 bases between. The chain has TRBV28 and TRBJ1-1; D unresolved. This receptor was identified in a woman in her thirties or forties in good health. Some clones in this sample may be carry-over from other donors' samples. The source material was PBMCs. This CDR3 is CASSTINTEAFF. As DNA, the CDR3 is TGTGCCAGCAGCACGATCAACACTGAAGCTTTCTTT.